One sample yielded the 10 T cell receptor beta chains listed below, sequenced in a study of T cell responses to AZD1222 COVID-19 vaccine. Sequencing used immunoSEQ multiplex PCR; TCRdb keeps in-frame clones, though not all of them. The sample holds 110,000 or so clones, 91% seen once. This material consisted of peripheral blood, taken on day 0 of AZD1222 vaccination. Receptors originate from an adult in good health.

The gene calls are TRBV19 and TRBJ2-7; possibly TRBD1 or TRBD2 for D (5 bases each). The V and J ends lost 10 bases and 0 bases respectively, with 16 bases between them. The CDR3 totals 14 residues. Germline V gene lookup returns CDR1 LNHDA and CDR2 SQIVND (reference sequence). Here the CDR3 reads CATSRDRFSYEQYF. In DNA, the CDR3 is TGTGCCACCTCTCGGGACCGCTTCTCCTACGAGCAGTACTTC.

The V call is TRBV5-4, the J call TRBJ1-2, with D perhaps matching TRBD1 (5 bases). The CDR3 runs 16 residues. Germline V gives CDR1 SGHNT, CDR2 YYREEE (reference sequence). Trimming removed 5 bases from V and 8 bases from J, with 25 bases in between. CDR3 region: CASRYLVGTVAGGYTF. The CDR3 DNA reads TGTGCCAGCAGATACCTTGTCGGGACGGTGGCCGGAGGCTACACCTTC.

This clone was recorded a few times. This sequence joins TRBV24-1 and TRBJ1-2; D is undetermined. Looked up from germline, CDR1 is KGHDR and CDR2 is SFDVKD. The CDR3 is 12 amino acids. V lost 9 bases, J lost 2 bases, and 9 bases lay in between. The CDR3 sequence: CATETSNYGYTF. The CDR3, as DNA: TGTGCCACCGAGACATCAAACTATGGCTACACCTTC.

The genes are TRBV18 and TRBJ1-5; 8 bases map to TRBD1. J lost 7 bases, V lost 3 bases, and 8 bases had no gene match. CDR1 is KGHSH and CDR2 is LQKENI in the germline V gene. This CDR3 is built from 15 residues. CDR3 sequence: CASSPRTGFEQPQHF. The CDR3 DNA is TGTGCCAGCTCACCGAGGACAGGGTTCGAGCAGCCCCAGCATTTT.

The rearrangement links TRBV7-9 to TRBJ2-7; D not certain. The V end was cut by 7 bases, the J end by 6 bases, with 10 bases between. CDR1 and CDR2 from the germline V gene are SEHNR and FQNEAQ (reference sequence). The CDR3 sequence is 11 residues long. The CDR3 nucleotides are TGTGCCAGCACCACCTGGGGCGAGCAGTACTTC. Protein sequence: CASTTWGEQYF. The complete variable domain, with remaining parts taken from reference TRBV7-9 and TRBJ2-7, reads DTGVSQNPRHKITKRGQNVTFRCDPISEHNRLYWYRQTLGQGPEFLTYFQNEAQLEKSRLLSDRFSAERPKGSFSTLEIQRTEQGDSAMYLCASTTWGEQYFGPGTRLTVT.

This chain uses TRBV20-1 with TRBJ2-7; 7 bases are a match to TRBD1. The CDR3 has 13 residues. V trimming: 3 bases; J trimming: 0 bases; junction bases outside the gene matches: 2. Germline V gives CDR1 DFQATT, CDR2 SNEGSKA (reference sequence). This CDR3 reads CSASPGGSYEQYF. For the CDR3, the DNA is TGCAGTGCTAGTCCAGGGGGCTCCTACGAGCAGTACTTC.

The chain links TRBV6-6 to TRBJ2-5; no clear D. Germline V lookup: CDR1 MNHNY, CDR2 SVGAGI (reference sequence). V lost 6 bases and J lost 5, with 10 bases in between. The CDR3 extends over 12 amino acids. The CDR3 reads CASSFSRETQYF. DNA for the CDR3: TGTGCCAGCAGCTTTTCTAGGGAGACCCAGTACTTC.

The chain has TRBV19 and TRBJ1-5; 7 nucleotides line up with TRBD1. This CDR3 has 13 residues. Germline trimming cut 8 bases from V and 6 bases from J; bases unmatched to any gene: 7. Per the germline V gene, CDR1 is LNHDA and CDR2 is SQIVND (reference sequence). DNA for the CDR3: TGTGCCAGTGGGACAGCCACCCTTCAGCCCCAGCATTTT. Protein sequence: CASGTATLQPQHF.

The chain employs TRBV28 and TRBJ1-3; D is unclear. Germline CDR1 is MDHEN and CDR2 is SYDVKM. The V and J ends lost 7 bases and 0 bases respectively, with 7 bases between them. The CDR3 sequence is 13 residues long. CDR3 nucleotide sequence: TGTGCCAGCATAGCGACCTCTGGAAACACCATATATTTT. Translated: CASIATSGNTIYF.

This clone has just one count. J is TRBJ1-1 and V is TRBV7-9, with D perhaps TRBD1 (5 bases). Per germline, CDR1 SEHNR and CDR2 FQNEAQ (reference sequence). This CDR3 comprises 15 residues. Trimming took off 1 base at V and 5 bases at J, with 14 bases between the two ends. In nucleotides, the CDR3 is TGTGCCAGCAGCTTAGAGTTCCCGGGGGGGACTGAAGCTTTCTTT. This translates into CASSLEFPGGTEAFF.